This TCR beta chain appears in the sequencing data of a study of control samples from healthy donors and cancer patients. V lost 1 base, J lost 5 bases, and 12 bases lay in between. The CDR3 has 14 residues. The germline V gene encodes CDR1 SGDLS and CDR2 YYNGEE. In its sample, this clone was seen once. TCRdb's copy holds only in-frame clones and misses some; the assay was immunoSEQ multiplex PCR. Of 150,000 to 200,000 clones listed, over 85% were seen once; the top ten hold approximately 1.5%. V and J are TRBV9 and TRBJ1-2; D is unclear. Sequences were obtained from blood. This receptor was taken from a man in his thirties or forties in good health. The CDR3 DNA sequence: TGTGCCAGCAGCGTAAACAGCGGAGGGTATGGCTACACCTTC. It specifies CASSVNSGGYGYTF.